This record covers a single T cell receptor (beta chain). Its antigen is unidentified. The data are from a study of shared clonotypes between healthy human individuals. The CDR3 sequence is 15 residues long. The germline V and J ends were trimmed by 4 bases and 4 bases, with 17 bases remaining between them. The germline gives CDR1 SGDLS, CDR2 YYNGEE. Study findings and constraints: Represented genetic and exposure-history diversity was restricted by having few donors.

Authors' processing steps: ImmunoSEQ output held junction-only sequences without quality scores, so filtering differed. Generated by immunoSEQ multiplex PCR, the TCRdb table keeps only in-frame clones and is missing some. That table is the source of V, J and clone size, and D and trimming were worked out from the DNA. The sample includes roughly 2.5 million clones, over 85% of them seen just once. All donors were Caucasian adults living in Nashville, Tennessee. The V and J genes are TRBV9 and TRBJ1-1, with D uncertain. The TCR comes from a young man in good health. Source material: naive CD4+ T cells sorted from blood. Subset denoted: CD45RA+ positively selected. CDR3 bases: TGTGCCAGCAGCCCCATCCCTCAGTTGGCCACTGAAGCTTTCTTT. Its protein product is CASSPIPQLATEAFF. The complete variable domain, with remaining parts taken from reference TRBV9 and TRBJ1-1, reads DSGVTQTPKHLITATGQRVTLRCSPRSGDLSVYWYQQSLDQGLQFLIQYYNGEERAKGNILERFSAQQFPDLHSELNLSSLELGDSALYFCASSPIPQLATEAFFGQGTRLTVV.